This section outlines one T cell receptor beta chain sequence together with its context. Its target is not known. This CDR3 spans 16 amino acids. V trimming: 2 bases; J trimming: 3 bases; junction bases outside the gene matches: 5. Per germline, CDR1 SGHRS and CDR2 YFSETQ. Method: immunoSEQ multiplex PCR; TCRdb's copy keeps in-frame clones and lacks some. This table holds over 110,000 clones, 90% found once. This sample was taken from a study of T cell responses to AZD1222 COVID-19 vaccine. Findings and caveats of the study: Nearly half of the spike-specific TCRs reportedly recognize variant regions that carry no mutations. It should be noted that donors were predominantly white British and more often female, and clonal diversity was possibly underestimated.

The source was peripheral blood, collected 28 days after the second AZD1222 dose. The sequence was collected from an adult who received the AZD1222 COVID-19 vaccine. The chain joins TRBV5-1 to TRBJ2-2, with 9 bases aligning to TRBD2. The CDR3 here is CASSFKRGEHTGELFF. The CDR3 nucleotides read TGCGCCAGCAGCTTCAAGCGGGGGGAACACACCGGGGAGCTGTTTTTT.